The source of this T cell receptor (beta chain) is a study of graft-versus-host responses after intestinal transplantation. Trimming shortened V by 4 bases and J by 4 bases, and 13 bases separated the two germline ends. CDR1 and CDR2 from the germline V gene are MDHEN and SYDVKM. The CDR3 sequence is 14 residues long. The repertoire was sequenced with immunoSEQ multiplex PCR; TCRdb's copy has only in-frame clones and lacks some. The data contain some 45,000 clones, 91% of them singletons. The sequencing used PBMCs, collected 524 days after transplant. The source of this sequence is a human patient who received an intestinal transplant, so some T cells may come from the graft donor. This chain links TRBV28 with TRBJ2-5; D is possibly TRBD1 (6 bases). The CDR3 DNA sequence: TGTGCCAGCAGTTCCCCCCTACAGGGAGAGACCCAGTACTTC. Protein sequence: CASSSPLQGETQYF.